A selection of T cell receptor beta chains follows, all from one sample in a study of pediatric ulcerative colitis. TCRdb's table, derived via immunoSEQ multiplex PCR, lists solely in-frame clones and lacks some. The repertoire holds some 40,000 clones, 65% to 80% seen once, with 8.6% in the top ten. Sequencing used gut tissue. These TCRs come from a boy younger than 18 with severe ulcerative colitis. CDR3s include the opening cysteine and the closing phenylalanine or tryptophan. D genes are given only for firm matches. Clone sizes are given selectively: once, few, many, or a class where the clone is expanded.

clone size: few; J gene: TRBJ2-2; D gene: -; V gene: TRBV2; CDR3 DNA: TGTGCCAGCAGTGAAGAGCCCGCAGGTCCCGGGGAGCTGTTTTTT; CDR3 protein: CASSEEPAGPGELFF
clone size: -; J gene: TRBJ2-7; D gene: -; V gene: TRBV6-5; CDR3 DNA: TGTGCCAGCAGTTACGCTAATCGGGGGTCCAACGAGCAGTACTTC; CDR3 protein: CASSYANRGSNEQYF
clone size: few; J gene: TRBJ1-2; D gene: -; V gene: TRBV6-5; CDR3 DNA: TGTGCCAGCAGTCCAATTATCGGTGGACGGTCTGGCTACACCTTC; CDR3 protein: CASSPIIGGRSGYTF
clone size: -; J gene: TRBJ1-5; D gene: TRBD1; V gene: TRBV6-6; CDR3 DNA: TGTGCCAGCAGTTCTTACAGGGGCCGGGATCAGCCCCAGCATTTT; CDR3 protein: CASSSYRGRDQPQHF
clone size: -; J gene: TRBJ2-1; D gene: -; V gene: TRBV11-2; CDR3 DNA: TGTGCCAGCAGCCCGGAGGGAGGATACAATGAGCAGTTCTTC; CDR3 protein: CASSPEGGYNEQFF
clone size: -; J gene: TRBJ1-1; D gene: -; V gene: TRBV5-1; CDR3 DNA: TGCGCCAGCAGCTCGGGACACACGAACACTGAAGCTTTCTTT; CDR3 protein: CASSSGHTNTEAFF
clone size: -; J gene: TRBJ1-4; D gene: -; V gene: TRBV18; CDR3 DNA: TGTGCCAGCTCACCGGGGACCAGGGAAAAACTGTTTTTT; CDR3 protein: CASSPGTREKLFF
clone size: few; J gene: TRBJ1-2; D gene: -; V gene: TRBV4-1; CDR3 DNA: TGCGCCAGCAGCCATTCCGGCGGGGGGGGGAATGGCTACACCTTC; CDR3 protein: CASSHSGGGGNGYTF
clone size: -; J gene: TRBJ1-2; D gene: -; V gene: TRBV7-2; CDR3 DNA: TGTGCCAGCAGCCTGGCGGCCGGGTCCTATGGCTACACCTTC; CDR3 protein: CASSLAAGSYGYTF
clone size: -; J gene: TRBJ2-1; D gene: -; V gene: TRBV19; CDR3 DNA: TGTGCCAGTAGTCCGGGGTCCTACTACAATGAGCAGTTCTTC; CDR3 protein: CASSPGSYYNEQFF
clone size: -; J gene: TRBJ1-5; D gene: -; V gene: TRBV28; CDR3 DNA: TGTGCCAGCAGCCCGCGCCAGGGTGGGCAGCCCCAGCATTTT; CDR3 protein: CASSPRQGGQPQHF
clone size: once; J gene: TRBJ2-1; D gene: TRBD2; V gene: TRBV4-1; CDR3 DNA: TGCGCCAGCAGCAGAGCGGGGGGGAACAATGAGCAGTTCTTC; CDR3 protein: CASSRAGGNNEQFF
clone size: -; J gene: TRBJ2-1; D gene: TRBD2; V gene: TRBV19; CDR3 DNA: TGTGCCAGTAGTACCAGCGGGAGTCGCTCCTACAATGAGCAGTTCTTC; CDR3 protein: CASSTSGSRSYNEQFF
clone size: -; J gene: TRBJ1-6; D gene: TRBD1; V gene: TRBV4-2; CDR3 DNA: TGTGCCAGCAGCCTTACAGGGGATAATTCACCCCTCCACTTT; CDR3 protein: CASSLTGDNSPLHF
clone size: few; J gene: TRBJ1-5; D gene: -; V gene: TRBV19; CDR3 DNA: TGTGCCAGTAGTATCATCTGGGGTAGCAATCAGCCCCAGCATTTT; CDR3 protein: CASSIIWGSNQPQHF
clone size: -; J gene: TRBJ1-3; D gene: -; V gene: TRBV6-1; CDR3 DNA: TGTGCCAGTGGTCCAGGGAAGTCTGGAAACACCATATATTTT; CDR3 protein: CASGPGKSGNTIYF
clone size: once; J gene: TRBJ2-2; D gene: -; V gene: TRBV4-1; CDR3 DNA: TGCGCCAGCAGCCAACCCACCTTAGGAGGGGGGGCATCGGTTGGGGAGCTGTTTTTT; CDR3 protein: CASSQPTLGGGASVGELFF
clone size: -; J gene: TRBJ1-1; D gene: -; V gene: TRBV10-3; CDR3 DNA: TGTGCCATCAGTGAGTCGGTACGGACTGAAGCTTTCTTT; CDR3 protein: CAISESVRTEAFF
clone size: -; J gene: TRBJ1-1; D gene: TRBD1; V gene: TRBV2; CDR3 DNA: TGTGCCAGCAAGAACGACCTACAGGGGGTTAGTGAAGCTTTCTTT; CDR3 protein: CASKNDLQGVSEAFF
clone size: -; J gene: TRBJ1-3; D gene: TRBD1; V gene: TRBV10-3; CDR3 DNA: TGTGCCATCAGTGGACACCAGACAGGGGGTGTCTCTGGAAACACCATATATTTT; CDR3 protein: CAISGHQTGGVSGNTIYF
clone size: -; J gene: TRBJ1-1; D gene: -; V gene: TRBV5-1; CDR3 DNA: TGCGCCAGCAGCTCTCAGACACCCACGGAAGCTTTCTTT; CDR3 protein: CASSSQTPTEAFF
clone size: few; J gene: TRBJ1-1; D gene: -; V gene: TRBV27; CDR3 DNA: TGTGCCAGCAGTCCGCAATCCGGACAGTTGAACACTGAAGCTTTCTTT; CDR3 protein: CASSPQSGQLNTEAFF